This TCR beta chain is from a study of blood T cell repertoires in COVID-19. Participant reports of clinical history set cohort assignment. CDR3 length equals 17 residues. Germline-derived CDR1 and CDR2 are LGHNT and FRNRAP. V dropped 0 bases and J dropped 1; count of bases not matched to a gene: 7. TCRdb's table, derived via immunoSEQ multiplex PCR, lists solely in-frame clones and lacks some. The sample records fewer than 200,000 clones, over 75% being singletons. Input material: PBMCs or T cells enriched from blood (not recorded which). This TCR was recovered from a human donor with acute COVID-19. The donor label of this sample is uncertain. V usage is TRBV12-5 and J usage is TRBJ2-7; 9 nucleotides match TRBD2. The CDR3 bases are TGTGCTAGTGGTTTGGTACGCGGCGGGGGGGCATCCTACGAGCAGTACTTC. It encodes CASGLVRGGGASYEQYF. The entire variable domain, with the rest obtained from reference TRBV12-5 and TRBJ2-7, is as follows: DARVTQTPRHKVTEMGQEVTMRCQPILGHNTVFWYRQTMMQGLELLAYFRNRAPLDDSGMPKDRFSAEMPDATLATLKIQPSEPRDSAVYFCASGLVRGGGASYEQYFGPGTRLTVT.